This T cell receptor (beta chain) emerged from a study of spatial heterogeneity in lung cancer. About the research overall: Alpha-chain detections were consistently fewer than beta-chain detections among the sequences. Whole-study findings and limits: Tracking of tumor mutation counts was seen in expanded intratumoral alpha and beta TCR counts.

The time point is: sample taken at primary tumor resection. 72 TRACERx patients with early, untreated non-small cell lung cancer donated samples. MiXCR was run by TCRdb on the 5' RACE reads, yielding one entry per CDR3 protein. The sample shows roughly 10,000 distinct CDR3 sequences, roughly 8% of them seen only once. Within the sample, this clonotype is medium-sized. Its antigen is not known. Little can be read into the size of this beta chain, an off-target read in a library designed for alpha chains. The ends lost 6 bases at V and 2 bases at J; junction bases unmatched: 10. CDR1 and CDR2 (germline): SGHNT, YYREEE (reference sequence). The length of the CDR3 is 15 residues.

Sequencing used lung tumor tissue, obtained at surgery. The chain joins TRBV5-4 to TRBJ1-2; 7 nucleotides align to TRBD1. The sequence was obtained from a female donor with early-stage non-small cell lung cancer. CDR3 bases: TGTGCCAGCACCCCCGGAGGGACAGAGAACTATGGCTACACCTTC. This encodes CASTPGGTENYGYTF.